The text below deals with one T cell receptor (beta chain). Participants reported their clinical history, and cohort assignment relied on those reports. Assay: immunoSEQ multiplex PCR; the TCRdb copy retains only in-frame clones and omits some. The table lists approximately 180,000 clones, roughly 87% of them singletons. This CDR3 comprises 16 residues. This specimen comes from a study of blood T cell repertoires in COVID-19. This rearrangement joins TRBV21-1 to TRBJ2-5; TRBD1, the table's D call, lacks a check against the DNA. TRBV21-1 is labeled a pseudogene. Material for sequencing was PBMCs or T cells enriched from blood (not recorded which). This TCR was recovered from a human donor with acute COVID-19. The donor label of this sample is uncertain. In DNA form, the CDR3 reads TGTGCCAGCAGCCCGCCGAGACAGAGATTTTTCGAGACCCAGTACTTC. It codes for CASSPPRQRFFETQYF.